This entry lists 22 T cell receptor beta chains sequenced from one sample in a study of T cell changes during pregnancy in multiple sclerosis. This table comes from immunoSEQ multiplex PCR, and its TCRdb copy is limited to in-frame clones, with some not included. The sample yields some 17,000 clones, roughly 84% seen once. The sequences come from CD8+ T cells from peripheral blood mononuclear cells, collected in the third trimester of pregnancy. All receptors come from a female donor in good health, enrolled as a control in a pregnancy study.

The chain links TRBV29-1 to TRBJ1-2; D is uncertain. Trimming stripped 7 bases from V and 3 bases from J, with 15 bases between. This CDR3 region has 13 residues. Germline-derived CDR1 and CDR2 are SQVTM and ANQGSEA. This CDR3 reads CSDERGFDYGYTF. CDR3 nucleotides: TGCAGCGACGAGCGGGGTTTCGACTATGGCTACACCTTC.

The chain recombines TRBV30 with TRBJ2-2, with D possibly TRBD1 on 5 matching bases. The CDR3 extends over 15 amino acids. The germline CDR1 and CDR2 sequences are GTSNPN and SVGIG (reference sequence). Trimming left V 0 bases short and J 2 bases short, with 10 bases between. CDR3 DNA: TGTGCCTGGAGTGTCCTGGGGCCTAACACCGGGGAGCTGTTTTTT. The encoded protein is CAWSVLGPNTGELFF.

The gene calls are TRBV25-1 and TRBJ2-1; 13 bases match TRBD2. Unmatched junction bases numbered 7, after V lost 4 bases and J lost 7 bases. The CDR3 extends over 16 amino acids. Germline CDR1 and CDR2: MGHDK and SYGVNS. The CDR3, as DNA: TGTGCCAGCAGTGCAGCCACTAGCGGGAGGGGGAATGAGCAGTTCTTC. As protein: CASSAATSGRGNEQFF.

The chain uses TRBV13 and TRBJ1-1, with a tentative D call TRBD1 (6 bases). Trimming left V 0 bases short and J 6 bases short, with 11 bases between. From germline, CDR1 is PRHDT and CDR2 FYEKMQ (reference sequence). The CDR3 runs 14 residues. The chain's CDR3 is CASSLGQGWAEAFF. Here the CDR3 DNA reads TGTGCCAGCAGCTTAGGCCAGGGGTGGGCTGAAGCTTTCTTT.

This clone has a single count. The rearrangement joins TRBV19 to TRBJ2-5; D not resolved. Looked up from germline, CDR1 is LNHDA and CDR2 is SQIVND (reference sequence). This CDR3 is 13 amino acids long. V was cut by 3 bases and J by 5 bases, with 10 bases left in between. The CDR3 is CASSIWAAETQYF. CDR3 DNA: TGTGCCAGTAGTATTTGGGCCGCGGAGACCCAGTACTTC.

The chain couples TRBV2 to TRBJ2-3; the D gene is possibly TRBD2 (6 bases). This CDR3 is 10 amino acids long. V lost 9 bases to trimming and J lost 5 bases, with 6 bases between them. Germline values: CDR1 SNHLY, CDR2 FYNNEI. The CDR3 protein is CAREGDTQYF. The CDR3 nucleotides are TGTGCCAGGGAGGGAGATACGCAGTATTTT.

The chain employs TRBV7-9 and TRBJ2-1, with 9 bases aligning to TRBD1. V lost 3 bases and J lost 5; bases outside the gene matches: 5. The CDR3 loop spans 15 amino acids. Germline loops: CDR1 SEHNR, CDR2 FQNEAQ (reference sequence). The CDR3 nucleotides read TGTGCCAGCAGCTTCCTGGGACAGGGTAACAATGAGCAGTTCTTC. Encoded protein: CASSFLGQGNNEQFF.

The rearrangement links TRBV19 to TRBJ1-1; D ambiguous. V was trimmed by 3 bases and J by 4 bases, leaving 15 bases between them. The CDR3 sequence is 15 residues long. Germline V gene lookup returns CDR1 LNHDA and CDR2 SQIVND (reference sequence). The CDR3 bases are TGTGCCAGTAGTATTAATCCGGGAGGAGGCACTGAAGCTTTCTTT. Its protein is CASSINPGGGTEAFF.

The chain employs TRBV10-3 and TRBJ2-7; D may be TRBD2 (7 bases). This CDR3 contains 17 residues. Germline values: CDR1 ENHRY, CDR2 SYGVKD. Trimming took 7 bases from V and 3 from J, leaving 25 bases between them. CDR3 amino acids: CAITVRGPRYPYYEQYF. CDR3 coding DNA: TGTGCCATCACCGTGCGGGGGCCACGATACCCGTACTACGAGCAGTACTTC.

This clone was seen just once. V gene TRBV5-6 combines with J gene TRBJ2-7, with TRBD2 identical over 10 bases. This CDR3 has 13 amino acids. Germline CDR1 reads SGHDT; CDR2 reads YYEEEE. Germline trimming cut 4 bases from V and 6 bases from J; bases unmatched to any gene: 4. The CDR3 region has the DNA TGTGCCAGCAGCGGGACTAGCGAACGCGAGCAGTACTTC. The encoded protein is CASSGTSEREQYF.

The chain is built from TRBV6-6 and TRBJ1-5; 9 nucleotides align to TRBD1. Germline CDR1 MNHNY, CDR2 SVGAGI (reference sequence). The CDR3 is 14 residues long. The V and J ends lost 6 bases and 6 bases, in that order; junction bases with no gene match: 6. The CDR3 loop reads CASSPTGGLQPQHF. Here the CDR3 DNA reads TGTGCCAGCAGCCCTACAGGGGGCCTTCAGCCCCAGCATTTT.

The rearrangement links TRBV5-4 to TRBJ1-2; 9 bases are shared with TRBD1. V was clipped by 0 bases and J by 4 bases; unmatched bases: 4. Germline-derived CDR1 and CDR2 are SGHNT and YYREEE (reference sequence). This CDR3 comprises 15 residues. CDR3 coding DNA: TGTGCCAGCAGCTTGGGTGGGGACAGGGCCTATGGCTACACCTTC. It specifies CASSLGGDRAYGYTF.

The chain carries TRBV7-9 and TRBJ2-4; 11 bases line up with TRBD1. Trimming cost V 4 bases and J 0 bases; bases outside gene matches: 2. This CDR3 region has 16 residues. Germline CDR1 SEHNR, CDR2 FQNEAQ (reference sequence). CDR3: CASSSGQGVAKNIQYF. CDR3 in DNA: TGTGCCAGCAGCTCGGGACAGGGGGTAGCCAAAAACATTCAGTACTTC. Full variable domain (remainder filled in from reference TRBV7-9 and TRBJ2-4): DTGVSQNPRHKITKRGQNVTFRCDPISEHNRLYWYRQTLGQGPEFLTYFQNEAQLEKSRLLSDRFSAERPKGSFSTLEIQRTEQGDSAMYLCASSSGQGVAKNIQYFGAGTRLSVL.

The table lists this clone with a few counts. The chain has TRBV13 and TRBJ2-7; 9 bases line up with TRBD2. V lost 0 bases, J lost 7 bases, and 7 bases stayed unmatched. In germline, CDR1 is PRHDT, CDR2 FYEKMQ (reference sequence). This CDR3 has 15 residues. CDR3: CASSLGISGGGEQYF. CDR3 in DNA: TGTGCCAGCAGCTTAGGGATTAGCGGGGGAGGTGAGCAGTACTTC. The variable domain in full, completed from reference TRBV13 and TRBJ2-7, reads AAGVIQSPRHLIKEKRETATLKCYPIPRHDTVYWYQQGPGQDPQFLISFYEKMQSDKGSIPDRFSAQQFSDYHSELNMSSLELGDSALYFCASSLGISGGGEQYFGPGTRLTVT.

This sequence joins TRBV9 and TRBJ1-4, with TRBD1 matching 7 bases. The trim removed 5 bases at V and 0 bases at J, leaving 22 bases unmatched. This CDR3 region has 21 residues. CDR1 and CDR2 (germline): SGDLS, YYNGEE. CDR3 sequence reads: CASSLGAGQELSMSTNEKLFF. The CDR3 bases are TGTGCCAGCAGTCTAGGGGCTGGACAGGAACTTTCCATGTCAACTAATGAAAAACTGTTTTTT.

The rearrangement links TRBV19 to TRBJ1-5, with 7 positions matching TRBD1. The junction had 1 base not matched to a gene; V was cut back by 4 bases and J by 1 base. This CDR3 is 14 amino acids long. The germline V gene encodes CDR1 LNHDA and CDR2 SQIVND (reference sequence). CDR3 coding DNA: TGTGCCAGTAGTAAACAGGGGAGCAATCAGCCCCAGCATTTT. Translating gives CASSKQGSNQPQHF.

In DNA, the CDR3 is TGTGCCACCAGCAGAACAGGGAACACCGGGGAGCTGTTTTTT. Protein sequence: CATSRTGNTGELFF. This chain links TRBV15 with TRBJ2-2, with a tentative D call TRBD1 (5 bases). V was cut by 2 bases and J by 1 base, with 5 bases left in between. The CDR3 loop spans 14 amino acids. Germline CDR1 and CDR2: LNHNV and YYDKDF (reference sequence).

DNA of the CDR3: TGTGCCAGCAGTTTACAGGGTGCCGACGAGCAGTACTTC. Residues: CASSLQGADEQYF. The chain couples TRBV28 to TRBJ2-7, with D perhaps matching TRBD1 (5 bases). Germline CDR1 and CDR2: MDHEN and SYDVKM. Trimming shortened V by 2 bases and J by 5 bases, and 10 bases separated the two germline ends. The CDR3 sequence is 13 residues long.

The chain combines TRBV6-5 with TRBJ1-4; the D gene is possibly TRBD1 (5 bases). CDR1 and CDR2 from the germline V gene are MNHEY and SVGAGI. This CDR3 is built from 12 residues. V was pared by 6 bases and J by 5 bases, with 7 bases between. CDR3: CASSPGNEKLFF. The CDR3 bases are TGTGCCAGCAGCCCAGGGAATGAAAAACTGTTTTTT.

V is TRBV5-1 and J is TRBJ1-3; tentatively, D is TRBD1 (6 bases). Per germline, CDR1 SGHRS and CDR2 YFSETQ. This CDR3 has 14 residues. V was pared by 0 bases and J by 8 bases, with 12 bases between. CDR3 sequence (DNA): TGCGCCAGCAGCTTGGGTTTCAGGGGCGACACCATATATTTT. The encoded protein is CASSLGFRGDTIYF.

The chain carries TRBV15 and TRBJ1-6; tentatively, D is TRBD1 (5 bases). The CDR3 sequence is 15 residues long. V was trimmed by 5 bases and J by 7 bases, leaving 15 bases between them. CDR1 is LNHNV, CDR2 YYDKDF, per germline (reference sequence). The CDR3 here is CATSPNPGYNSPLHF. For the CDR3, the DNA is TGTGCCACCAGCCCCAATCCAGGGTACAATTCACCCCTCCACTTT.

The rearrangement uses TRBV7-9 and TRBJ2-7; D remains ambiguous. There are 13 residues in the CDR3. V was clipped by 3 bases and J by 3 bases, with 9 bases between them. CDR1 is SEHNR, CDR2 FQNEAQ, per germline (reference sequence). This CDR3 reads CASSLYSYYEQYF. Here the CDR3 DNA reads TGTGCCAGCAGCTTGTACAGCTACTACGAGCAGTACTTC.